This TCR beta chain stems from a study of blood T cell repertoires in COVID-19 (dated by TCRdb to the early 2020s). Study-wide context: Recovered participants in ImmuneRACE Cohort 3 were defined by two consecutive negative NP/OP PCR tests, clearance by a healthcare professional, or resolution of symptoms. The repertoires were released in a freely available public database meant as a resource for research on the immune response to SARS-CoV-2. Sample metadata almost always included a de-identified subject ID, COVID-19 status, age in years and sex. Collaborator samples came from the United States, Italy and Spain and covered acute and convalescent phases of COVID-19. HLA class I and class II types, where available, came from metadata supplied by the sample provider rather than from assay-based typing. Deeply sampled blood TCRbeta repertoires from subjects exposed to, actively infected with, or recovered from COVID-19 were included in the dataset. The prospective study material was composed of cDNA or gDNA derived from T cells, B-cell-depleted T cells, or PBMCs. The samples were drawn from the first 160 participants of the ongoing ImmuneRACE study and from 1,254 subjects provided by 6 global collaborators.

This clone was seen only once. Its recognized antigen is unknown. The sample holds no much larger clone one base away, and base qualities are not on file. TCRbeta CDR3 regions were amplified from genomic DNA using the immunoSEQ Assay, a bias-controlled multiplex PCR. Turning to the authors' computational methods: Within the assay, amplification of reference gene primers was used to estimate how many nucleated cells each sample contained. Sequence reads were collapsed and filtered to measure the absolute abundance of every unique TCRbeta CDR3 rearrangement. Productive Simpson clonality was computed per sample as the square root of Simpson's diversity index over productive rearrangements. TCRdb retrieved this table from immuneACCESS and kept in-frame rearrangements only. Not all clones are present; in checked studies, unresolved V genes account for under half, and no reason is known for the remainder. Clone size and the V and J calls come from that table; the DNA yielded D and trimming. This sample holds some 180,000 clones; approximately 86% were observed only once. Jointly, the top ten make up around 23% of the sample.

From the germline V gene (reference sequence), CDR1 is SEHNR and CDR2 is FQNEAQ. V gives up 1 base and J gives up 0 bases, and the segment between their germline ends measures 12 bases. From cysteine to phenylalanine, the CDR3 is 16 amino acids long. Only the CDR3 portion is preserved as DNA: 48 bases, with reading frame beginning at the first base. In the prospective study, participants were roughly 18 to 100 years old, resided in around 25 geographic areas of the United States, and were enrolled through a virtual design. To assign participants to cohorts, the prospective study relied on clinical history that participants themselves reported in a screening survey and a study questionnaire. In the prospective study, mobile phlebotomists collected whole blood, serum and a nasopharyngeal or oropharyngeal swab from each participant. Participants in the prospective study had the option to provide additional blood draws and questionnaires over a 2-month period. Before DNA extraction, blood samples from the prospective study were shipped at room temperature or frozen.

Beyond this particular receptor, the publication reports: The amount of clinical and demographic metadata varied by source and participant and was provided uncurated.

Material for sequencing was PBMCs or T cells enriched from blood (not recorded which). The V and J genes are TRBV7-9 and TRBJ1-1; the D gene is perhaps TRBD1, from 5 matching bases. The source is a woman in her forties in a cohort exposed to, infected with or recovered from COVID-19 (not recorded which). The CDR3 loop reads CASSLGGEAMNTEAFF. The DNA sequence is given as TGTGCCAGCAGCTTAGGGGGGGAGGCCATGAACACTGAAGCTTTCTTT.